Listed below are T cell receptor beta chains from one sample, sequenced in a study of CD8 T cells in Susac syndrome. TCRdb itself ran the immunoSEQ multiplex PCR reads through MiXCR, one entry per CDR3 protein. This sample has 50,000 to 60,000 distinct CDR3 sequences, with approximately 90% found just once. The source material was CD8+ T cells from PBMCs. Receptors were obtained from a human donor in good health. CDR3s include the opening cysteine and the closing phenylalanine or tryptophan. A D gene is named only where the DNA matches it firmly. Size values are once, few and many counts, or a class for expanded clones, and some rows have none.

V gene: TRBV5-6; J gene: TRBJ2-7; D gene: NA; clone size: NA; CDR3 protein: CASSFLGSAYEQYF; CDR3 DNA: TGTGCCAGCAGCTTTCTGGGATCGGCCTACGAGCAGTACTTC
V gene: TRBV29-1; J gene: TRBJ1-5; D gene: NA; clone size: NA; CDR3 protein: CSVELDSNQPQHF; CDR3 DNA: TGCAGCGTTGAGCTGGATAGCAATCAGCCCCAGCATTTT
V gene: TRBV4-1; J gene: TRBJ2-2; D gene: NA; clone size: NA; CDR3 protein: CASSQFNTGELFF; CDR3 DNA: TGCGCCAGCAGCCAATTTAACACCGGGGAGCTGTTTTTT
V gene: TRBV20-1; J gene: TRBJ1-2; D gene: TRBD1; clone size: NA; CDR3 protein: CSARDRYYGYTF; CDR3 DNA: TGCAGTGCTAGGGACAGGTACTATGGCTACACCTTC
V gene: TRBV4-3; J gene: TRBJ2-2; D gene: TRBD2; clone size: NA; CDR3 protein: CASSQELAGDLNTGELFF; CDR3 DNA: TGCGCCAGCAGCCAAGAGTTAGCGGGGGACCTGAACACCGGGGAGCTGTTTTTT
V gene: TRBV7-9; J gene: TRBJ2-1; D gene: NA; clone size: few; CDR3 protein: CASSLGTSNEQFF; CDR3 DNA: TGTGCCAGCAGCTTAGGGACCTCCAATGAGCAGTTCTTC
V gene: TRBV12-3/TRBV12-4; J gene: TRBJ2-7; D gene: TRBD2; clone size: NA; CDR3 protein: CASTLSGGQSHEQYF; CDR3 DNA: TGTGCCAGCACCCTTAGCGGGGGGCAATCCCACGAGCAGTACTTC
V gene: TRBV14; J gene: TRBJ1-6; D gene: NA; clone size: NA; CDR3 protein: CASSHPVGDSNSPLHF; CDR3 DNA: TGTGCCAGCAGCCACCCGGTGGGGGATAGCAATTCACCCCTCCACTTT
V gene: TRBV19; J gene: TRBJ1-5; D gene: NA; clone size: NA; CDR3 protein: CASSIEIDHSAQHF; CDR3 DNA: TGTGCCAGTAGTATAGAGATAGACCACTCGGCCCAGCATTTT
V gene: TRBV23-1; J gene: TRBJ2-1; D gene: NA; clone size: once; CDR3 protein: CASSQGGGDYNEQFF; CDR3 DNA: TGCGCCAGCAGTCAAGGAGGGGGCGACTACAATGAGCAGTTCTTC
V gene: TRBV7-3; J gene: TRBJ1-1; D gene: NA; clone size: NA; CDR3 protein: CASRDGPNMNTEAFF; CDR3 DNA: TGTGCCAGCAGGGACGGGCCTAACATGAACACTGAAGCTTTCTTT
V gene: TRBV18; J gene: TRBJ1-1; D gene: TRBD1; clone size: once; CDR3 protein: CASSPDRGWMNTEAFF; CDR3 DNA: TGTGCCAGCTCACCAGACAGGGGGTGGATGAACACTGAAGCTTTCTTT
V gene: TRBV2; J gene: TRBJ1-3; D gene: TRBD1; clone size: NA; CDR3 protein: CASRLDRAAKNTIYF; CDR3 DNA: TGTGCCAGCAGATTGGACAGGGCGGCGAAAAACACCATATATTTT
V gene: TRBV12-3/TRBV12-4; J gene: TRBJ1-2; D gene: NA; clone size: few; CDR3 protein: CASSEGVGYGYTF; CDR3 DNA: TGTGCCAGCAGTGAAGGGGTCGGCTATGGCTACACCTTC
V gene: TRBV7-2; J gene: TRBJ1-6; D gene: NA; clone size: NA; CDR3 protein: CASSLTGWPYNSPLHF; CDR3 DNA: TGTGCCAGCAGCTTAACAGGGTGGCCCTATAATTCACCCCTCCACTTT
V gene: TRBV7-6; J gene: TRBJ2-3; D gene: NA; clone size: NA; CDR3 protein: CASSPPNSGTDTQYF; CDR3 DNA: TGTGCCAGCAGCCCTCCCAATTCGGGCACAGATACGCAGTATTTT
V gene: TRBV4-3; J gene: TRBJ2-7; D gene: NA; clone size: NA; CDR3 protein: CASSQSRATSYEQYF; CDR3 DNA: TGCGCCAGCAGCCAATCCCGCGCCACCTCCTACGAGCAGTACTTC
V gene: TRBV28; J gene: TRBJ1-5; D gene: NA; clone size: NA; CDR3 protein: CASTNGGEGNQPQHF; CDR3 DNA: TGTGCCAGCACCAACGGGGGGGAGGGCAATCAGCCCCAGCATTTT
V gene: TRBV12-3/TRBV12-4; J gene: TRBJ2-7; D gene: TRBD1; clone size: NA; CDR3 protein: CASSTRDRGLMGYEQYF; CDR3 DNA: TGTGCCAGCAGTACCCGGGACAGGGGGCTGATGGGCTACGAGCAGTACTTC
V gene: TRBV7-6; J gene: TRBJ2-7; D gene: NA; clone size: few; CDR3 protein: CASSLGAEGQSYEQYF; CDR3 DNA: TGTGCCAGCAGCTTAGGGGCGGAGGGACAGTCGTACGAGCAGTACTTC
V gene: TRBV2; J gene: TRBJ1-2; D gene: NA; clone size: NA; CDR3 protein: CAIGTPAYGYTF; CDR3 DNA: TGTGCCATCGGGACACCAGCCTATGGCTACACCTTC
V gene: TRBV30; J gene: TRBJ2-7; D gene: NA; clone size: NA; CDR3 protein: CACHVGGLEQYF; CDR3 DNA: TGTGCCTGCCACGTGGGGGGCCTCGAGCAGTACTTC
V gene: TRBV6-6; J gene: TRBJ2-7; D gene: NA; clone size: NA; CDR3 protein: CASSYSVAYEQYF; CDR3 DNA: TGTGCCAGCAGTTACTCGGTGGCGTACGAGCAGTACTTC
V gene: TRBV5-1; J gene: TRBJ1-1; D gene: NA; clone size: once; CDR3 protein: CASSLEGLMNGNTEAFF; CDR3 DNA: TGCGCCAGCAGCTTGGAGGGGCTCATGAACGGGAACACTGAAGCTTTCTTT